The clone carrying this T cell receptor (beta chain) was seen repeatedly, ten times or more. The antigen is unknown. A primer matching the constant region was used to make TCR beta cDNA from 500 to 650 ng of total RNA. What produced the TCR beta libraries was three nested multiplex PCR rounds using slightly modified ARM-PCR. The study ran its first two PCR rounds for 9 to 10 cycles each, using TRBV1-TRBV30 forward primers and a C-beta reverse primer. One entry per CDR3 protein, called by TCRdb with MiXCR from the multiplex PCR reads. The sample holds about 200,000 distinct CDR3 sequences, less than 70% seen once. Per the germline V gene, CDR1 is LGHNT and CDR2 is FRNRAP. The length of the CDR3 is 17 residues. V was clipped by 6 bases and J by 3 bases, with 22 bases between them. The entry originates in a study of tumor-infiltrating lymphocytes in primary liver carcinoma. On the study more broadly: Read depth, roughly 3.5 to 8 million productive TCRbeta reads, did not differ significantly between tissues. Whole-study findings and limits: Between tumor regions, pairs overlapped more than tumor-adjacent and tumor-blood pairs did.

Extraction also yielded germline DNA, while blood RNA was obtained from unsorted whole blood. V gene TRBV12-5 combines with J gene TRBJ2-3; a weak D match, TRBD1 (6 bases). This sequence originates from an older woman with primary liver carcinoma and hepatitis B virus infection. Sequencing input: peripheral blood. The CDR3: CASGRFPGLGGTDTQYF. CDR3 in DNA: TGTGCTAGTGGAAGGTTTCCAGGTCTAGGGGGTACAGATACGCAGTATTTT.